Listed here are 6 T cell receptor beta chains from one sample, sequenced in a study of blood T cells in healthy people across ages. Through a sample-barcoded 5' primer and a J-beta primer mix, a second PCR was run for roughly 7 to 11 cycles. From the 5' RACE reads, TCRdb called clonotypes with MiXCR, one entry per CDR3 protein. The data show 650,000 to 1,000,000 distinct CDR3 sequences, about 45% seen once. Material: blood. The receptors stem from an elderly man in good health.

The V gene is TRBV5-6, the J gene TRBJ1-2; D remains unclear. The CDR3 is 15 residues long. Trimming left V 3 bases short and J 3 bases short, with 15 bases between. Germline CDR1 SGHDT, CDR2 YYEEEE. The CDR3 region is CASSWTGGEHYGYTF. CDR3 DNA sequence: TGTGCCAGCAGCTGGACGGGCGGGGAGCACTATGGCTACACCTTC.

The rearrangement links TRBV29-1 to TRBJ2-5, with 14 bases aligning to TRBD2. The J segment lost 11 bases and the V segment lost 8 bases, leaving 28 bases of the junction unmatched. This CDR3 region has 19 residues. Germline CDR1 and CDR2: SQVTM and ANQGSEA. The CDR3 DNA reads TGCAGCTTCACCCGCAGACTAGCGGGAGGGCCTGGGGGGCGCAATGAGCAGTACTTC. Protein: CSFTRRLAGGPGGRNEQYF.

The sample holds a few counts of this clonotype. This chain links TRBV10-3 with TRBJ2-7, with a tentative D call TRBD1 (5 bases). V was clipped by 6 bases and J by 2 bases, with 11 bases between them. The V gene's germline CDR1 is ENHRY and CDR2 SYGVKD. The CDR3 loop spans 13 amino acids. CDR3 DNA: TGTGCCATCAGCCCGGACACTACCTACGAGCAGTACTTC. Its protein product is CAISPDTTYEQYF.

The sample holds many counts of this clonotype. The chain has TRBV4-2 and TRBJ2-5, with D possibly matching TRBD1 (5 bases). Germline lookup yields CDR1 LGHNA and CDR2 YNFKEQ. V was clipped by 4 bases and J by 2 bases, with 11 bases between them. The CDR3 sequence is 14 residues long. CDR3 bases: TGTGCCAGCAGCCCCTTGGGGCAGCAAGAGACCCAGTACTTC. This translates into CASSPLGQQETQYF.

DNA for the CDR3: TGCGCCAGCAGCCAATTCGGACTAGCAACCCGAGAGACCCAGTACTTC. Protein: CASSQFGLATRETQYF. This chain links TRBV4-3 with TRBJ2-5, with 8 bases lining up with TRBD2. The CDR3 covers 16 residues. Looked up from germline, CDR1 is LGHNA and CDR2 is YSLEER. V was pared by 2 bases and J by 4 bases, with 9 bases of the junction left unmatched.

This clonotype was seen a few times. The chain recombines TRBV7-2 with TRBJ2-7; 7 nucleotides line up with TRBD2. V lost 5 bases to trimming and J lost 3 bases; unmatched junction nucleotides: 13. The germline CDR1 and CDR2 sequences are SGHTA and FQGNSA. The length of the CDR3 is 16 residues. CDR3 sequence reads: CASSPGGAGDIYEQYF. Here the CDR3 DNA reads TGTGCCAGCAGCCCCGGTGGGGCGGGAGATATCTACGAGCAGTACTTC.